The 29 T cell receptor beta chains given below trace back to one sample, sequenced in a study of regulatory T cells in long-lasting Graves disease. Investigators prepared the TCR beta libraries by applying iRepertoire HTBI primers and Arm-PCR of CDR3 regions. TCRdb redid the calling of the multiplex PCR reads with MiXCR, one entry per CDR3 protein. The sample yields 400,000 to 550,000 distinct CDR3 sequences, about 15% seen once. As to time point: newly diagnosed GD, antithyroid drugs for less than 3 months. From RNA extracted from PBMCs, the TCR library was made. This sample also belongs to another study, concerning T cells in Graves' hyperthyroidism and ophthalmopathy.

The source was peripheral blood mononuclear cells (PBMCs), collected at new diagnosis, from a patient treated with antithyroid drugs. Every receptor here comes from a woman aged 25 to 39 with Graves disease.

This clonotype was counted many times. The CDR3, as DNA: TGTGCCAGCAGACCCGGCCTAGCGGGAGTTGGGGGTGAGCAGTTCTTC. Translation gives CASRPGLAGVGGEQFF. The J gene is TRBJ2-1, the V gene TRBV2; 10 bases are shared with TRBD2. The CDR3 is made up of 16 amino acids. The germline V gene has CDR1 SNHLY and CDR2 FYNNEI. With 6 bases clipped from V and 9 bases from J, the junction kept 14 bases outside the gene matches.

This clonotype was found many times. The V and J genes are TRBV28 and TRBJ2-1, with 7 bases aligning to TRBD2. The CDR3 has 16 amino acids. Losses at the gene ends were 5 bases for V and 8 bases for J; bases not matched to a gene: 15. CDR1 is MDHEN, CDR2 SYDVKM, per germline. The CDR3 sequence: CASSTPAERDSDEQFF. CDR3 nucleotide sequence: TGTGCCAGCAGTACTCCCGCGGAGCGGGATTCCGATGAGCAGTTCTTC.

On this clonotype itself: A read error may produce the germline difference seen at one junction end. The chain combines TRBV2 with TRBJ1-2; D uncertain. The germline gives CDR1 SNHLY, CDR2 FYNNEI. CDR3 length: 18 residues. In nucleotides, the CDR3 is TGTGCCAGCAGTGACCCAGGACCGCGGATACTTAACTACTATGGCTACGCCTTC. It translates to CASSDPGPRILNYYGYAF.

The chain couples TRBV6-5 to TRBJ1-2; 8 positions agree with TRBD1. Losses at the gene ends were 1 base for V and 4 bases for J; bases not matched to a gene: 5. There are 15 residues in the CDR3. Germline V CDR1 and CDR2: MNHEY, SVGAGI. The CDR3 region has the DNA TGTGCCAGCAGTTACTTAGGAGGACAGGGCTATGGCTACACCTTC. It translates to CASSYLGGQGYGYTF.

This clonotype was seen a handful of times. A read error may be the cause here, since a much bigger clone is one base away. V usage is TRBV2 and J usage is TRBJ2-7; D perhaps matches TRBD2 (5 bases). Trimming stripped 4 bases from V and 3 bases from J, with 13 bases between. CDR3 length: 14 amino acids. From germline, CDR1 is SNHLY and CDR2 FYNNEI. As DNA, the CDR3 is TGTGCCAGCAGTGGAGCGGCCATCAACTACGAGCAGTACTTC. Its protein is CASSGAAINYEQYF.

This clonotype was detected ten times or more. The chain uses TRBV20-1 and TRBJ2-1, with a tentative D call TRBD2 (5 bases). Trimming removed 0 bases at V and 8 bases at J, with 20 bases between. This CDR3 has 16 amino acids. Germline V CDR1 and CDR2: DFQATT, SNEGSKA (reference sequence). The CDR3, as DNA: TGCAGTGCTAGAGATCGGCTAGCACCCATTCGGGATGAGCAGTTCTTC. This translates into CSARDRLAPIRDEQFF.

As for this clonotype: It may be a read error: a sequence one base away is much more abundant. The rearrangement links TRBV12-3 or TRBV12-4 to TRBJ2-7; D could derive from TRBD1 or TRBD2 (5 bases each). The CDR3 consists of 11 residues. CDR3 sequence (DNA): TGTGCCAGCAGCCGTGGGACGAAACCTCGGTTC. This encodes CASSRGTKPRF.

This clonotype was seen at least ten times. The chain combines TRBV20-1 with TRBJ2-5; 8 positions agree with TRBD1. Germline V gene lookup returns CDR1 DFQATT and CDR2 SNEGSKA (reference sequence). CDR3 size: 12 residues. Trimming cost V 8 bases and J 4 bases; bases outside gene matches: 6. This CDR3 reads CSPGGPGETQYF. The DNA of the CDR3 is TGCAGTCCAGGGGGCCCCGGAGAGACCCAGTACTTC.

The chain uses TRBV13 and TRBJ2-5; D ambiguous. The CDR3 has 14 residues. The V end was cut by 1 base, the J end by 1 base, with 7 bases between. Germline V lookup: CDR1 PRHDT, CDR2 FYEKMQ (reference sequence). This CDR3 reads CASSLDSFQETQYF. The CDR3 nucleotides read TGTGCCAGCAGCTTAGACAGTTTCCAAGAGACCCAGTACTTC.

The rearrangement joins TRBV27 to TRBJ1-6, with 10 bases matching TRBD1. After removal of 4 bases from V and 10 bases from J, the junction contained 4 bases not matched to a gene. Germline CDR1 and CDR2: MNHEY and SMNVEV (reference sequence). CDR3 length: 14 residues. The CDR3, as DNA: TGTGCCAGCAGTTGGGGACAGGGGAACTCACCCCTCCACTTT. It encodes CASSWGQGNSPLHF.

In its sample, this clonotype was seen a few times. V gene TRBV12-5 combines with J gene TRBJ1-1, with D possibly TRBD1 on 5 matching bases. The CDR3 has 14 amino acids. Per germline, CDR1 LGHNT and CDR2 FRNRAP. The germline V and J ends were trimmed by 5 bases and 1 base, with 11 bases remaining between them. The CDR3 here is CASGTRRGNTEAFF. Here the CDR3 DNA reads TGTGCTAGTGGTACCAGAAGGGGGAACACTGAAGCTTTCTTT. Full variable domain (outside the CDR3, taken from reference TRBV12-5 and TRBJ1-1): DARVTQTPRHKVTEMGQEVTMRCQPILGHNTVFWYRQTMMQGLELLAYFRNRAPLDDSGMPKDRFSAEMPDATLATLKIQPSEPRDSAVYFCASGTRRGNTEAFFGQGTRLTVV.

This clonotype was counted many times. The rearrangement joins TRBV4-1 to TRBJ2-1; D ambiguous. This CDR3 is 12 amino acids long. V lost 1 base and J 6 bases, leaving 4 bases between the germline ends. Germline loops: CDR1 MGHRA, CDR2 YSYEKL. This chain's CDR3 is CASSQGPNEQFF. The CDR3 DNA is TGCGCCAGCAGCCAAGGGCCCAATGAGCAGTTCTTC.

This clonotype was seen repeatedly, ten times or more. J is TRBJ1-5 and V is TRBV24-1, with D perhaps matching TRBD1 (5 bases). This CDR3 region has 15 residues. Looked up from germline, CDR1 is KGHDR and CDR2 is SFDVKD. Trimming left V 2 bases short and J 3 bases short, with 10 bases between. The CDR3, as DNA: TGTGCCACCAGTGATTCACAGGCGTTCAATCAGCCCCAGCATTTT. As protein: CATSDSQAFNQPQHF.

The rearrangement joins TRBV12-3 or TRBV12-4 to TRBJ2-3; 11 bases align to TRBD2. The CDR3 is 17 residues long. The trim removed 6 bases at V and 0 bases at J, leaving 8 bases unmatched. The CDR3 spells CASSPPSGRKSTDTQYF. The CDR3 nucleotides are TGTGCCAGCAGCCCCCCTAGCGGGAGGAAAAGCACAGATACGCAGTATTTT.

This clonotype was counted many times. The rearrangement joins TRBV12-3 or TRBV12-4 to TRBJ2-1; possibly TRBD1 or TRBD2 for D (5 bases each). Trimming removed 6 bases at V and 4 bases at J, with 16 bases between. The CDR3 covers 15 residues. CDR3 DNA: TGTGCCAGCAGGCCTACTAGAAGGGGATACAATGAGCAGTTCTTC. Translating it yields CASRPTRRGYNEQFF.

This clonotype was observed a single time. A clone one base away is much larger, so this may be a read error. The V and J genes are TRBV3-1 and TRBJ2-7, with 10 bases identical to TRBD2. Germline values: CDR1 LGHDT, CDR2 YNNKEL (reference sequence). V shed 1 base, J shed 2 bases, and the junction held 11 bases outside the gene matches. The CDR3 is made up of 18 amino acids. CDR3 protein: CASSQGPSGSRRTYEQYF. The CDR3 coding sequence is TGTGCCAGCAGCCAAGGGCCTAGCGGGAGTAGAAGGACCTACGAGCAGTACTTC.

The table lists this clonotype with many counts. This chain connects TRBV6-5 to TRBJ1-5; D gene uncertain. V was cut by 0 bases and J by 6 bases, with 9 bases left in between. Germline V gene data show CDR1 as MNHEY and CDR2 as SVGAGI. The CDR3 loop spans 14 amino acids. DNA for the CDR3: TGTGCCAGCAGTTACTCGATGGGGTCTCAGCCCCAGCATTTT. It specifies CASSYSMGSQPQHF.

The rearrangement joins TRBV19 to TRBJ2-1, with D possibly matching TRBD2 (6 bases). This CDR3 comprises 16 residues. Germline V gene data show CDR1 as LNHDA and CDR2 as SQIVND (reference sequence). Trimming cost V 4 bases and J 7 bases, with 20 bases left between them. CDR3 region: CASSNPRGGGVNEQFF. CDR3 DNA: TGTGCCAGTAGTAACCCCCGCGGTGGAGGGGTGAATGAGCAGTTCTTC.

The chain joins TRBV10-2 to TRBJ2-2; 11 bases fit TRBD2. Germline values: CDR1 WSHSY, CDR2 SAAADI. The length of the CDR3 is 15 residues. Trimming removed 7 bases from V and 5 bases from J; junction bases left unmatched: 6. This chain's CDR3 is CASNPIAGGTGELFF. For the CDR3, the DNA is TGCGCCAGCAACCCTATAGCGGGGGGGACCGGGGAGCTGTTTTTT.

Ten or more counts support this clonotype. The gene calls are TRBV27 and TRBJ1-2; D not certain. The V end was cut by 6 bases, the J end by 0 bases, with 11 bases between. CDR3 length: 14 residues. CDR1 and CDR2 from the germline V gene are MNHEY and SMNVEV (reference sequence). Here the CDR3 reads CASRVDGPNYGYTF. CDR3 in DNA: TGTGCCAGCAGGGTGGACGGGCCTAACTATGGCTACACCTTC.

The chain couples TRBV29-1 to TRBJ1-5; D may be TRBD1 (6 bases). The germline V and J ends were trimmed by 7 bases and 8 bases, with 18 bases remaining between them. The CDR3 spans 13 residues. Germline V gives CDR1 SQVTM, CDR2 ANQGSEA. CDR3: CSERWGGLEPQHF. CDR3 in DNA: TGCAGCGAGAGATGGGGGGGGCTGGAGCCCCAGCATTTT. Combining the CDR3 with reference TRBV29-1 and TRBJ1-5 gives the whole variable domain SAVISQKPSRDICQRGTSLTIQCQVDSQVTMMFWYRQQPGQSLTLIATANQGSEATYESGFVIDKFPISRPNLTFSTLTVSNMSPEDSSIYLCSERWGGLEPQHFGDGTRLSIL.

The table lists this clonotype with many counts. This chain links TRBV15 with TRBJ2-3; D assignment may be TRBD1 or TRBD2 (5 bases each). The J call may not be correct, given that the DNA end is closer to TRBJ2-5. The CDR3 length is 13 residues. CDR1 is LNHNV, CDR2 YYDKDF, per germline (reference sequence). The CDR3 nucleotides are TGTGCCACCAGTACGGGGCACGAGGAGACCCAGTACTTC. Its protein product is CATSTGHEETQYF.

This clonotype has only a few counts. The V call is TRBV28, the J call TRBJ2-2; D is uncertain. With 3 bases removed from V and 4 bases from J, the gap between germline ends came to 9 bases. The CDR3 loop spans 14 amino acids. Germline assignment: CDR1 MDHEN and CDR2 SYDVKM. The CDR3 here is CASSFQLSTGELFF. CDR3 nucleotide sequence: TGTGCCAGCAGTTTTCAGCTCAGCACCGGGGAGCTGTTTTTT.

There are many counts of this clonotype. The chain couples TRBV3-1 to TRBJ1-2; D ambiguous. CDR3 size: 16 residues. The V gene lost 1 base and the J gene lost 3 bases, with 15 bases spanning the gap. The germline gives CDR1 LGHDT, CDR2 YNNKEL (reference sequence). The CDR3 loop is CASSQGGAQVYYGYTF. DNA for the CDR3: TGTGCCAGCAGCCAAGGTGGAGCCCAGGTCTACTATGGCTACACCTTC.

Concerning this clonotype: A much larger clone lies one base from this, so it may be a read error. The gene calls are TRBV27 and TRBJ1-1; no clear D. The V gene lost 6 bases and the J gene lost 1 base, with 18 bases spanning the gap. The CDR3 has 16 amino acids. Germline loops: CDR1 MNHEY, CDR2 SMNVEV (reference sequence). The CDR3 sequence is CASSTPREGSNTEAFF. Written as DNA, the CDR3 is TGTGCCAGCAGCACACCCCGGGAGGGATCGAACACTGAAGCTTTCTTT.

Only a few counts were recorded for this clonotype. As DNA, the CDR3 is TGCGCCAGCAGCTTGGACTGGGGAGATACGCAGTATTTT. It translates to CASSLDWGDTQYF. V gene TRBV5-1 combines with J gene TRBJ2-3, with D unresolved. The V gene lost 0 bases and the J gene lost 5 bases, with 7 bases spanning the gap. Germline V CDR1 and CDR2: SGHRS, YFSETQ. The CDR3 extends over 13 amino acids.

This clonotype was counted ten times or more. J is TRBJ2-7 and V is TRBV6-5; TRBD1 matches 8 bases. From germline, CDR1 is MNHEY and CDR2 SVGAGI. The CDR3 is 15 residues long. V was clipped by 3 bases and J by 4 bases; unmatched bases: 8. CDR3 region: CASSYSGTGFYEQYF. DNA for the CDR3: TGTGCCAGCAGTTATTCCGGGACAGGTTTTTACGAGCAGTACTTC.

Comment on this clonotype: This sequence is one base from a far larger clone and is likely a read error. This rearrangement joins TRBV5-1 to TRBJ2-1; D might be TRBD1 or TRBD2, each matching 5 bases. Per the germline V gene, CDR1 is SGHRS and CDR2 is YFSETQ. CDR3 length: 13 residues. The chain's CDR3 is CASGGRGGNEQFF. The CDR3 DNA follows: TGTGCCAGCGGTGGCCGTGGGGGCAATGAGCAGTTCTTC.

This clonotype was seen ten or more times. V gene TRBV24-1 combines with J gene TRBJ2-1; no reliable D call. Germline values: CDR1 KGHDR, CDR2 SFDVKD. Trimming shortened V by 3 bases and J by 4 bases, and 9 bases separated the two germline ends. The CDR3 covers 14 residues. The CDR3 DNA reads as TGTGCCACCAGTGATCCTACTCATTACAATGAGCAGTTCTTC. It codes for CATSDPTHYNEQFF.